Below are 29 T cell receptor beta chains sequenced from a single sample in a study of cytomegalovirus exposure and HLA in healthy donors. PCR was performed using 60 Vbeta and 13 Jbeta primers. Here immunoSEQ multiplex PCR was the method, and the copy in TCRdb shows in-frame clones only, minus some. This table has 110,000 to 150,000 clones, over 75% appearing once. Sequencing used PBMCs. Every receptor here comes from a man younger than 40 in good health and CMV-seronegative.

In its sample, this clone was seen a few times. V gene TRBV11-3 combines with J gene TRBJ2-3; 7 bases map to TRBD1. This CDR3 spans 14 amino acids. The V gene end was trimmed by 5 bases and the J gene end by 3 bases; junction bases not matched to a gene: 5. Germline V CDR1 and CDR2: SGHNT, YENEEA. CDR3 protein: CASSQMGQTDTQYF. CDR3 nucleotide sequence: TGTGCCAGCAGCCAAATGGGACAGACAGATACGCAGTATTTT.

This rearrangement joins TRBV7-9 to TRBJ2-5; D perhaps matches TRBD2 (6 bases). Trimming removed 5 bases at V and 4 bases at J, with 23 bases between. Germline CDR1 reads SEHNR; CDR2 reads FQNEAQ (reference sequence). The CDR3 loop spans 17 amino acids. DNA for the CDR3: TGTGCCAGCAGCCGGAGGGGTAGCGGCCACGAAGCAGAGACCCAGTACTTC. This translates into CASSRRGSGHEAETQYF. Filled out from reference TRBV7-9 and TRBJ2-5, the complete variable domain reads DTGVSQNPRHKITKRGQNVTFRCDPISEHNRLYWYRQTLGQGPEFLTYFQNEAQLEKSRLLSDRFSAERPKGSFSTLEIQRTEQGDSAMYLCASSRRGSGHEAETQYFGPGTRLLVL.

The rearrangement uses TRBV15 and TRBJ2-3, with 14 bases fitting TRBD2. This CDR3 has 16 amino acids. CDR1 is LNHNV, CDR2 YYDKDF, per germline (reference sequence). V shed 5 bases, J shed 4 bases, and the junction held 5 bases outside the gene matches. The CDR3 loop is CATSSGLAGASDTQYF. Written as DNA, the CDR3 is TGTGCCACCAGCTCGGGACTAGCGGGAGCCTCAGATACGCAGTATTTT.

This clone has a single count. The CDR3 reads CASSPTGGGGEQYF. The CDR3 region has the DNA TGTGCCAGCAGTCCGACAGGGGGCGGGGGCGAGCAGTACTTC. The chain recombines TRBV6-5 with TRBJ2-7; 10 bases agree with TRBD1. Per the germline V gene, CDR1 is MNHEY and CDR2 is SVGAGI. The CDR3 loop spans 14 amino acids. The junction had 7 bases not matched to a gene; V was cut back by 5 bases and J by 6 bases.

V is TRBV6-5 and J is TRBJ2-1, with 8 bases fitting TRBD2. The CDR3 is 15 residues long. The germline V gene has CDR1 MNHEY and CDR2 SVGAGI. The V segment lost 2 bases and the J segment 1 base; nucleotides outside the gene matches: 1. CDR3 in amino acids: CASSYGLASYNEQFF. DNA of the CDR3: TGTGCCAGCAGTTACGGACTAGCATCCTACAATGAGCAGTTCTTC.

Note on this clone: The junction departs from germline at one end; a sequencing error may be responsible. The chain links TRBV4-1 to TRBJ1-6; tentatively, D is TRBD1 (5 bases). CDR1 is MGHRA, CDR2 YSYEKL, per germline. The CDR3 spans 15 residues. As DNA, the CDR3 is TGCGCCAGCAGCCCCCTGGGGCAGTTGAATTCACCCCTCAACTTT. Its translation is CASSPLGQLNSPLNF.

J is TRBJ2-7 and V is TRBV6-1, with TRBD1 matching over 8 bases. The CDR3 has 14 residues. The V gene end was trimmed by 8 bases and the J gene end by 0 bases; junction bases not matched to a gene: 6. Germline values: CDR1 MNHNS, CDR2 SASEGT. The CDR3 nucleotides read TGTGCCAGCGTAAGGGACAGGAGCTCCTACGAGCAGTACTTC. Its translation: CASVRDRSSYEQYF.

This clone was observed a single time. This sequence joins TRBV19 and TRBJ2-1; D remains unclear. There are 13 residues in the CDR3. V lost 3 bases to trimming and J lost 5 bases, with 8 bases between them. The germline CDR1 and CDR2 sequences are LNHDA and SQIVND (reference sequence). CDR3 sequence reads: CASSMGRNNEQFF. The CDR3 nucleotides read TGTGCCAGTAGTATGGGCCGTAACAATGAGCAGTTCTTC.

This chain links TRBV29-1 with TRBJ1-2; D is undetermined. Germline CDR1 is SQVTM and CDR2 is ANQGSEA. The CDR3 loop spans 13 amino acids. V lost 4 bases and J lost 8, with 17 bases in between. CDR3 protein: CSVARVERGGYTF. The CDR3 DNA reads TGCAGCGTTGCAAGGGTTGAACGAGGGGGCTACACCTTC. The whole variable domain, filled in from reference TRBV29-1 and TRBJ1-2, reads SAVISQKPSRDICQRGTSLTIQCQVDSQVTMMFWYRQQPGQSLTLIATANQGSEATYESGFVIDKFPISRPNLTFSTLTVSNMSPEDSSIYLCSVARVERGGYTFGSGTRLTVV.

Regarding this clone: A read error may account for a junction end that differs from germline. V usage is TRBV15 and J usage is TRBJ1-5, with 10 bases aligning to TRBD1. CDR1 is LNHNV, CDR2 YYDKDF, per germline (reference sequence). This CDR3 has 15 residues. In nucleotides, the CDR3 is TGTGCCACCAGCGTCGACAGGGGGCCTAATCAGCCCCAGAATTTT. The encoded protein is CATSVDRGPNQPQNF.

This chain's CDR3 is CASSSTDISLSEQYF. The DNA of the CDR3 is TGTGCCAGCAGCTCGACCGACATATCGCTTAGCGAGCAGTACTTC. The chain is built from TRBV7-9 and TRBJ2-7; unclear D gene. V shed 4 bases and J shed 6 bases, with 19 bases lying between them. Germline V gives CDR1 SEHNR, CDR2 FQNEAQ (reference sequence). The CDR3 loop spans 15 amino acids.

This sequence joins TRBV4-1 and TRBJ2-2; TRBD2 agrees at 8 bases. This CDR3 is built from 16 residues. V was clipped by 0 bases and J by 1 base; unmatched bases: 1. CDR1 is MGHRA, CDR2 YSYEKL, per germline. CDR3 coding DNA: TGCGCCAGCAGCCAAGAAACTAGCGGGAACACCGGGGAGCTGTTTTTT. Protein: CASSQETSGNTGELFF.

The genes are TRBV6-1 and TRBJ2-1; 9 nucleotides align to TRBD1. Per germline, CDR1 MNHNS and CDR2 SASEGT. V dropped 2 bases and J dropped 7; count of bases not matched to a gene: 9. The CDR3 has 16 residues. CDR3 coding DNA: TGTGCCAGCAGTGAAACCGGGACAGGGACAAGGAATGAGCAGTTCTTC. Its protein product is CASSETGTGTRNEQFF.

The sample holds a few counts of this clone. This chain uses TRBV6-1 with TRBJ2-1, with D possibly TRBD1 on 6 matching bases. CDR1 MNHNS and CDR2 SASEGT come from the germline V gene. The CDR3 extends over 11 amino acids. V was clipped by 6 bases and J by 9 bases, with 9 bases between them. The DNA for the CDR3 is TGTGCCAGCAGGAGAGGGGGTGAGCAGTTCTTC. It translates to CASRRGGEQFF.

The gene calls are TRBV27 and TRBJ2-1, with D tentatively TRBD2 (5 bases). The CDR3 spans 13 residues. Germline V gene data show CDR1 as MNHEY and CDR2 as SMNVEV (reference sequence). The V end lost 2 bases, the J end lost 12 bases, and 14 bases lay between the germline ends. Here the CDR3 reads CASSLASAEGQFF. The CDR3 coding sequence is TGTGCCAGCAGTTTAGCCTCGGCAGAGGGGCAGTTCTTC.

The gene calls are TRBV29-1 and TRBJ2-1, with 7 nucleotides matching TRBD1. The V and J ends lost 5 bases and 5 bases, in that order; junction bases with no gene match: 12. Germline V gene lookup returns CDR1 SQVTM and CDR2 ANQGSEA. There are 15 residues in the CDR3. The CDR3 loop is CSVTEIQGINNEQFF. CDR3 nucleotides: TGCAGCGTTACTGAGATACAGGGGATTAACAATGAGCAGTTCTTC.

The chain employs TRBV5-1 and TRBJ2-7, with 10 bases lining up with TRBD2. Germline CDR1 reads SGHRS; CDR2 reads YFSETQ. The CDR3 extends over 15 amino acids. Unmatched junction bases numbered 6, after V lost 5 bases and J lost 1 base. The CDR3 coding sequence is TGCGCCAGCAGTTTAAGTAGCGGGGGGTCCTACGAGCAGTACTTC. Protein: CASSLSSGGSYEQYF. Complete variable domain (other parts from reference TRBV5-1 and TRBJ2-7): KAGVTQTPRYLIKTRGQQVTLSCSPISGHRSVSWYQQTPGQGLQFLFEYFSETQRNKGNFPGRFSGRQFSNSRSEMNVSTLELGDSALYLCASSLSSGGSYEQYFGPGTRLTVT.

This chain connects TRBV5-3 to TRBJ1-5; perhaps TRBD1 as D (6 bases). TRBV5-3 is an open reading frame, and its role is uncertain. The CDR3 runs to 15 residues. V was clipped by 4 bases and J by 2 bases, with 13 bases between them. The CDR3 loop reads CARSHQRGCNQPQHF. The CDR3 nucleotides read TGTGCCAGAAGCCATCAAAGGGGGTGCAATCAGCCCCAGCATTTT.

The rearrangement uses TRBV15 and TRBJ1-3; 7 bases agree with TRBD1. J gave up 4 bases and V 1 base, and 4 bases lay outside the gene matches. CDR3 size: 15 residues. The V gene's germline CDR1 is LNHNV and CDR2 YYDKDF (reference sequence). This chain's CDR3 is CATSRGRGGGNTIYF. CDR3 coding DNA: TGTGCCACCAGCAGAGGTCGAGGGGGCGGAAACACCATATATTTT.

V gene TRBV5-6 combines with J gene TRBJ1-2; 9 nucleotides match TRBD1. After removal of 10 bases from V and 8 bases from J, the junction contained 12 bases not matched to a gene. The CDR3 is 13 amino acids. The V gene's germline CDR1 is SGHDT and CDR2 YYEEEE. CDR3 in amino acids: CASGDRAREGYTF. The CDR3 nucleotides are TGTGCCTCCGGGGACAGGGCTAGGGAAGGCTACACCTTC.

This clone appeared a few times. This chain links TRBV19 with TRBJ2-3; maybe TRBD2 (5 bases). Germline V gene lookup returns CDR1 LNHDA and CDR2 SQIVND (reference sequence). V lost 5 bases to trimming and J lost 1 base, with 10 bases between them. The CDR3 contains 14 residues. The CDR3 nucleotides read TGTGCCAGTAGTCCGAATAGCGGCACAGATACGCAGTATTTT. Residues: CASSPNSGTDTQYF. The full variable domain, rest sourced from reference TRBV19 and TRBJ2-3, is DGGITQSPKYLFRKEGQNVTLSCEQNLNHDAMYWYRQDPGQGLRLIYYSQIVNDFQKGDIAEGYSVSREKKESFPLTVTSAQKNPTAFYLCASSPNSGTDTQYFGPGTRLTVL.

V usage is TRBV9 and J usage is TRBJ1-2, with TRBD1 matching over 7 bases. J lost 3 bases, V lost 3 bases, and 5 bases had no gene match. The germline V gene encodes CDR1 SGDLS and CDR2 YYNGEE. This CDR3 is built from 14 residues. The CDR3 sequence is CASSEGTAYYGYTF. Written as DNA, the CDR3 is TGTGCCAGCAGCGAGGGGACAGCCTACTATGGCTACACCTTC.

This chain joins TRBV5-6 and TRBJ1-2; tentatively, D is TRBD1 (6 bases). The germline CDR1 and CDR2 sequences are SGHDT and YYEEEE. V lost 0 bases and J 8 bases, leaving 17 bases between the germline ends. The CDR3 loop spans 15 amino acids. The CDR3 protein is CASSLAWVRGQGYTF. CDR3 DNA: TGTGCCAGCAGCTTGGCATGGGTTAGGGGACAAGGCTACACCTTC. Together with reference TRBV5-6 and TRBJ1-2, the CDR3 gives the full variable domain: DAGVTQSPTHLIKTRGQQVTLRCSPKSGHDTVSWYQQALGQGPQFIFQYYEEEERQRGNFPDRFSGHQFPNYSSELNVNALLLGDSALYLCASSLAWVRGQGYTFGSGTRLTVV.

The V and J genes are TRBV6-5 and TRBJ2-7; D may be TRBD2 (6 bases). The germline V and J ends were trimmed by 7 bases and 0 bases, with 16 bases remaining between them. CDR1 and CDR2 (germline): MNHEY, SVGAGI. This CDR3 is 15 amino acids long. In DNA form, the CDR3 reads TGTGCCAGCACTTTAGAAGCGGGTTCCTCCTACGAGCAGTACTTC. Protein product: CASTLEAGSSYEQYF.

The chain is built from TRBV11-2 and TRBJ2-5; 7 bases fit TRBD1. CDR3 length equals 15 residues. Germline-derived CDR1 and CDR2 are SGHAT and FQNNGV. Unmatched junction bases numbered 8, after V lost 3 bases and J lost 4 bases. CDR3 nucleotide sequence: TGTGCCAGCAGCTTTTCGGACAGGTTAGGAGAGACCCAGTACTTC. The encoded protein is CASSFSDRLGETQYF.

The chain couples TRBV6-1 to TRBJ2-7, with TRBD2 matching over 14 bases. The germline V gene has CDR1 MNHNS and CDR2 SASEGT. The CDR3 runs 19 residues. Trimming cost V 2 bases and J 3 bases; bases outside gene matches: 12. Here the CDR3 reads CASSERSMGLAGEGYEQYF. CDR3 sequence (DNA): TGTGCCAGCAGTGAACGGAGTATGGGACTAGCGGGAGAGGGCTACGAGCAGTACTTC.

The chain couples TRBV7-2 to TRBJ2-3, with 10 bases identical to TRBD2. Germline assignment: CDR1 SGHTA and CDR2 FQGNSA. Trimming at V came to 6 bases and at J to 1 base, leaving 1 base not matched to a gene. This CDR3 contains 14 residues. The CDR3 DNA sequence: TGTGCCAGCAGACTAGCGGGACGCACAGATACGCAGTATTTT. Translated: CASRLAGRTDTQYF.

The chain carries TRBV5-4 and TRBJ2-2, with a tentative D call TRBD2 (6 bases). The germline CDR1 and CDR2 sequences are SGHNT and YYREEE (reference sequence). This CDR3 has 16 amino acids. With 4 bases removed from V and 6 bases from J, the gap between germline ends came to 19 bases. The DNA for the CDR3 is TGTGCCAGCAGCCCTGGAGGGCCGGGCGGATCCGGGGAGCTGTTTTTT. Translating it yields CASSPGGPGGSGELFF.

This clone was recorded only once. The chain uses TRBV7-3 and TRBJ1-2, with 9 nucleotides matching TRBD1. The J segment lost 3 bases and the V segment lost 2 bases, leaving 4 bases of the junction unmatched. The CDR3 is 15 amino acids. The germline CDR1 and CDR2 sequences are SGHTA and FQGTGA. For the CDR3, the DNA is TGTGCCAGCAGCTTAGGACAGGGGATGGACTATGGCTACACCTTC. This encodes CASSLGQGMDYGYTF.